This entry lists 10 T cell receptor beta chains sequenced from one sample in a study of Ad26.COV2.S vaccination and SARS-CoV-2 variants. The data were produced by immunoSEQ multiplex PCR, yet TCRdb's version contains in-frame clones alone and is incomplete. The sample lists roughly 320,000 clones, 85% occurring once. Treatment defined: 15 to 20 received Ad26.COV2.S at low or high dose, single or two shots; about 5 received placebo; per-sample allocation not given. Vaccine and placebo recipients were sampled on day 63 after the first injection. The specimen comprised peripheral blood, sampled in a trial of Ad26.COV2.S vaccine versus placebo. These receptors were collected from a person between 18 and 65 years old who received the Ad26.COV2.S COVID-19 vaccine or a placebo.

The chain carries TRBV28 and TRBJ1-2, with 9 bases aligning to TRBD1. Germline V gives CDR1 MDHEN, CDR2 SYDVKM. The J segment lost 5 bases and the V segment lost 6 bases, leaving 7 bases of the junction unmatched. The CDR3 consists of 14 residues. The CDR3 region has the DNA TGTGCCAGCAGACCACCGGGACAGGGATATGGCTACACCTTC. As protein: CASRPPGQGYGYTF.

V and J are TRBV30 and TRBJ1-3; D may be TRBD1 (5 bases). The CDR3 consists of 13 residues. Germline lookup yields CDR1 GTSNPN and CDR2 SVGIG (reference sequence). With 3 bases removed from V and 8 bases from J, the gap between germline ends came to 14 bases. The DNA of the CDR3 is TGTGCCTGGAGCACGGGGCAGTTAGACACCATATATTTT. Protein: CAWSTGQLDTIYF.

This chain connects TRBV29-1 to TRBJ2-3; maybe TRBD1 (6 bases). CDR1 and CDR2 (germline): SQVTM, ANQGSEA. Deletions cut 3 bases from V and 0 bases from J, with 13 bases between. The CDR3 runs 15 residues. CDR3 in amino acids: CSVDLGAESTDTQYF. Here the CDR3 DNA reads TGCAGCGTTGACTTGGGGGCGGAAAGCACAGATACGCAGTATTTT.

This clone appeared once. CDR3 sequence reads: CASRQSGGYQVFF. In DNA form, the CDR3 reads TGTGCCAGCCGCCAGTCAGGAGGATATCAGGTTTTCTTT. The chain uses TRBV6-5 and TRBJ1-1; D is undetermined. Trimming cost V 8 bases and J 13 bases, with 23 bases left between them. CDR1 is MNHEY and CDR2 is SVGAGI in the germline V gene. The CDR3 totals 13 residues.

The rearrangement links TRBV28 to TRBJ1-5; unclear D gene. From germline, CDR1 is MDHEN and CDR2 SYDVKM. The V end was cut by 5 bases, the J end by 5 bases, with 13 bases between. The CDR3 consists of 14 residues. CDR3 in amino acids: CASSLGSADQPQHF. The CDR3 DNA is TGTGCCAGCAGTCTAGGCAGTGCGGATCAGCCCCAGCATTTT.

The V call is TRBV5-1, the J call TRBJ1-6; 12 bases are shared with TRBD1. This CDR3 has 17 residues. V trimming: 4 bases; J trimming: 3 bases; junction bases outside the gene matches: 5. From germline, CDR1 is SGHRS and CDR2 YFSETQ. The CDR3 spells CASSPGTGGNYNSPLHF. The DNA for the CDR3 is TGCGCCAGCAGCCCCGGGACAGGGGGCAACTATAATTCACCCCTCCACTTT.

The chain is built from TRBV3-1 (or the pseudogene TRBV3-2) and TRBJ2-7; 8 bases are a match to TRBD1. V shed 3 bases and J 5 bases; nucleotides not matched to a gene: 12. The CDR3 has 16 residues. The germline V gene has CDR1 LGHDT and CDR2 YNNKEL (reference sequence). CDR3 DNA sequence: TGTGCCAGCAGCCAGTACGGTGGCCAGGGGGCCCACGAGCAGTACTTC. This sequence encodes CASSQYGGQGAHEQYF.

The chain uses TRBV25-1 and TRBJ1-2; 10 bases are a match to TRBD1. Trimming cost V 6 bases and J 8 bases; bases outside gene matches: 9. From germline, CDR1 is MGHDK and CDR2 SYGVNS. CDR3 length: 14 amino acids. This CDR3 is CASSWTGGSGGYTF. The CDR3 DNA sequence: TGTGCCAGCAGCTGGACAGGGGGATCGGGAGGCTACACCTTC.

The chain carries TRBV7-8 and TRBJ2-3; no clear D. Germline V lookup: CDR1 SGHVS, CDR2 FQNEAQ. The CDR3 covers 15 residues. Trimming took off 2 bases at V and 1 base at J, with 10 bases between the two ends. CDR3 nucleotide sequence: TGTGCCAGCAGCTTACTCAGTCACGGCACAGATACGCAGTATTTT. As protein: CASSLLSHGTDTQYF.

The CDR3, as DNA: TGTGCCAGCAGCTTAGACAGGGGAGGTTATGGCTACACCTTC. Translation gives CASSLDRGGYGYTF. The V call is TRBV11-2, the J call TRBJ1-2; possibly TRBD1 for D (6 bases). The CDR3 sequence is 14 residues long. Germline V gives CDR1 SGHAT, CDR2 FQNNGV. With 0 bases removed from V and 5 bases from J, the gap between germline ends came to 10 bases.